The table lists the clone carrying this TCR beta chain with a count of one. The target antigen is unknown. The data were obtained in a study of T cell responses to AZD1222 COVID-19 vaccine. Study findings and constraints: The repertoires were collected only after the peak T cell response. Increases in Spike-specific TCR breadth and depth were seen after two AZD1222 doses. Nearly half of spike-specific TCRs reportedly target variant regions that are unmutated in the B.1.351 and B.1.1.7 variants.

Losses at the gene ends were 6 bases for V and 5 bases for J; bases not matched to a gene: 8. Germline V lookup: CDR1 MNHEY, CDR2 SVGAGI. This CDR3 has 15 amino acids. Using immunoSEQ multiplex PCR, the repertoire was profiled, and TCRdb retains in-frame clones only, with some absent. Of some 170,000 clones in the sample, roughly nine tenths were seen once. V is TRBV6-5 and J is TRBJ2-2; 8 nucleotides match TRBD1. The sequencing here drew on peripheral blood, taken on day 0 of AZD1222 vaccination. The source of this sequence is an adult in good health. In nucleotides, the CDR3 is TGTGCCAGCAGGCCTGGACAGGGAACGACCGGGGAGCTGTTTTTT. Translating it yields CASRPGQGTTGELFF.